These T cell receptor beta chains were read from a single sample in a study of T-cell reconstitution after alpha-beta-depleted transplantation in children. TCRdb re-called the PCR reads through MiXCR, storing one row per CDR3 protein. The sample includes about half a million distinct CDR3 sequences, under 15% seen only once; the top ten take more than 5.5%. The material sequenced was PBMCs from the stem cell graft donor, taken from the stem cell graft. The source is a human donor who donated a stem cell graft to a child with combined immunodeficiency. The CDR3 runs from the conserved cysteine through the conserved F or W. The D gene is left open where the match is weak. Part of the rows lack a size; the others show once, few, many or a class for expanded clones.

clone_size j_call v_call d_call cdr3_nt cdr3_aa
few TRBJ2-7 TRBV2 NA TGTGCCAGCAGGGCCGAAAGAGGGTGGAACTCCTACGAGCAGTACTTC CASRAERGWNSYEQYF
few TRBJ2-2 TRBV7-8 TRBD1 TGTGCCAGCAGTTACGCAACCTTAAAGGGACAGGGGGTCACCGGGGAGCTGTTTTTT CASSYATLKGQGVTGELFF
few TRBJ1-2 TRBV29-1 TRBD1 TGCAGCGTCGAGACAGGGGATCGGTATGGCTACACCTTC CSVETGDRYGYTF
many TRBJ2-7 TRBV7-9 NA TGTGCCAGCAGCCCCAAGGGGCCCCACGAGCAGTACTTC CASSPKGPHEQYF
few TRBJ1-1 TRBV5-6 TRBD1 TGTGCCAGCAGGCTGGACAGGGTGGTAGGGACTGAAGCTTTCTTT CASRLDRVVGTEAFF
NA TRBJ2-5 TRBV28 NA TGTGCCAGCAGTTTACCCTTGACAGGAGAGACCCAGTACTTC CASSLPLTGETQYF
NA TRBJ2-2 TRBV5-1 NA TGCGCCAGCGTCGCGGGAACAACGAACACCGGGGAGCTGTTTTTT CASVAGTTNTGELFF
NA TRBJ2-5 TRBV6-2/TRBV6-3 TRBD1 TGTGCCAGCAGTCCCATCGACAGGGCGGGAGAGACCCAGTACTTC CASSPIDRAGETQYF
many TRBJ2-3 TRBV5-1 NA TGCGCCAGCAGCTTGGCCGGGGTGAGGGAAGATACGCAGTATTTT CASSLAGVREDTQYF
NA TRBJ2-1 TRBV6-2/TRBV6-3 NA TGTGCCAGCATTCTTACGGAGGGGAGCCCCTACAATGAGCAGTTCTTC CASILTEGSPYNEQFF
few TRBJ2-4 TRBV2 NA TGTGCCAGCAGTGAAGCGCTTTCAGGGATAGCCAAAAACATTCAGTACTTC CASSEALSGIAKNIQYF
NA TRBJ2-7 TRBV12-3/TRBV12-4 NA TGTGCCAGCAGTTTAAAAAACCGGGTGCTGAGCTCCTACGAGCAGTACTTC CASSLKNRVLSSYEQYF
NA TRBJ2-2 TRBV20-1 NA TGCGGTGCTGGAGACTTATTCAGAGCCGGGGAGCTGTTTTTT CGAGDLFRAGELFF
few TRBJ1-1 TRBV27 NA TGTGCCAGCAGTTTCCTTACCGAGGGCACTGAAGCTTTCTTT CASSFLTEGTEAFF
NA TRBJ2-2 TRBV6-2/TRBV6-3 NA TGTGCCAGCAGTTACATTAGGGGCGACCGTGGGGAGCTGTTTTTT CASSYIRGDRGELFF
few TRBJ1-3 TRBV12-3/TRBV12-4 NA TGTGCCAGCAGCCCGCTCGGAAACACCATATATTTT CASSPLGNTIYF